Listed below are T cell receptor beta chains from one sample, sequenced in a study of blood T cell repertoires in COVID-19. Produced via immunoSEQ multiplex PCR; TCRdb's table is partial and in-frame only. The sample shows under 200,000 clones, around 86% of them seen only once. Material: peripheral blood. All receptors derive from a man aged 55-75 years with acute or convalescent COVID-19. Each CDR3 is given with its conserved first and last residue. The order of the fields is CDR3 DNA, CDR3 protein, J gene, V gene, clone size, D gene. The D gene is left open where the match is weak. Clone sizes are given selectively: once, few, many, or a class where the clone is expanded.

TGTGCCAGCAGTGAAGTCCTTTTTGGGAGGGCCGATGAGCAGTTCTTC	CASSEVLFGRADEQFF	TRBJ2-1	TRBV2	NA	TRBD2
TGCGCCAGCAGCCCGGGAGGTCGCGCCTACGAGCAGTACTTC	CASSPGGRAYEQYF	TRBJ2-7	TRBV5-1	NA	TRBD2
TGTGCCAGCAGTTTAAACCAGGGTGGGGAGCTGTTTTTT	CASSLNQGGELFF	TRBJ2-2	TRBV12-3/TRBV12-4	NA	NA
TGTGCCTGGAGCGCGGACAGTCCCTACTACGAGCAGTACTTC	CAWSADSPYYEQYF	TRBJ2-7	TRBV30	NA	NA
TGTGCCAGCAGCTTGGCCCAGGGGTTGGGGGAAAAACTGTTTTTT	CASSLAQGLGEKLFF	TRBJ1-4	TRBV5-4	NA	NA
TGCGCCAGCAGCTTGGGGCCTGACAATGAGCAGTTCTTC	CASSLGPDNEQFF	TRBJ2-1	TRBV5-1	NA	NA
TGTGCCAGCTCAACCTTAGCGGCCTACGAGCAGTACTTC	CASSTLAAYEQYF	TRBJ2-7	TRBV18	few	NA
TGTGCCAGCAGTTTTTTTCAGGGGGCAGGCACTGAAGCTTTCTTT	CASSFFQGAGTEAFF	TRBJ1-1	TRBV28	NA	TRBD1
TGTGCCAGTAGTATATCCCTTTTTGGAGACGAGCAGTACTTC	CASSISLFGDEQYF	TRBJ2-7	TRBV19	NA	NA
TGTGCCAGCAGGTCACAGGGAGCCTATAATTCACCCCTCCACTTT	CASRSQGAYNSPLHF	TRBJ1-6	TRBV2	NA	NA
TGTGCCAGCACCGTTCAGTCCACTGAAGCTTTCTTT	CASTVQSTEAFF	TRBJ1-1	TRBV28	NA	NA
TGTGCCAGCAGATTGGACAGGCCGCCTAACTACACCTTC	CASRLDRPPNYTF	TRBJ1-2	TRBV28	NA	TRBD1
TGCAGCGTTGCCATCTTCGGCAATGAGCAGTTCTTC	CSVAIFGNEQFF	TRBJ2-1	TRBV29-1	once	NA
TGTGCCAGCAGCTCGGGACAGGGGGCCTACGAGCAGTACTTC	CASSSGQGAYEQYF	TRBJ2-7	TRBV7-9	NA	TRBD1
TGTGCCAGCAATGGTGACAGGGGGTACGAGCAGTACTTC	CASNGDRGYEQYF	TRBJ2-7	TRBV2	NA	TRBD1
TGTGCCAGCAGCCCGCCCGGGAGCGGGGTCGGGGAGCTGTTTTTT	CASSPPGSGVGELFF	TRBJ2-2	TRBV7-6	NA	TRBD2
TGTGCCAGCAGCAAGGGAGGGGCTTGGGAAGCTCAGCCCCAGCATTTT	CASSKGGAWEAQPQHF	TRBJ1-5	TRBV5-5	few	NA
TGTGCCAGCAGCGGCCGGGGCGGGAGGGAAAAACTGTTTTTT	CASSGRGGREKLFF	TRBJ1-4	TRBV2	NA	NA
TGTGCCAGCAGCCTTAGCGGGGGCCAAGAGACCCAGTACTTC	CASSLSGGQETQYF	TRBJ2-5	TRBV6-5	NA	TRBD2
TGTGCCAGCAGCGGGACAGGGGGATCGCTACGTGGCTACACCTTC	CASSGTGGSLRGYTF	TRBJ1-2	TRBV9	NA	TRBD1
TGCGCCAGCAGCTTCCAGGCCCTCCATAATTCACCCCTCCACTTT	CASSFQALHNSPLHF	TRBJ1-6	TRBV5-1	NA	NA
TGTGCCAGCAGCTTAGGGCGGACCGGGGAGCTGTTTTTT	CASSLGRTGELFF	TRBJ2-2	TRBV7-8	NA	NA
TGTGCCAGCAGGTCTGGAGGGAGTGGCTACGAGCAGTACTTC	CASRSGGSGYEQYF	TRBJ2-7	TRBV6-1	NA	NA
TGTGCCACCTCAGGACAGGGGCAAACTGAAGCTTTCTTT	CATSGQGQTEAFF	TRBJ1-1	TRBV2	NA	TRBD1
TGTGCCTGGAGTGTCGGGAACTATAATTCACCCCTCCACTTT	CAWSVGNYNSPLHF	TRBJ1-6	TRBV30	NA	NA
TGTGCCAGCAGCCTCCTACCGGGAGCGACCTACGAGCAGTACTTC	CASSLLPGATYEQYF	TRBJ2-7	TRBV7-2	NA	NA
TGTGCCAGCAGCGCAGGGAGTCAGGGAGGCTCTGGAAACACCATATATTTT	CASSAGSQGGSGNTIYF	TRBJ1-3	TRBV9	once	NA
TGTGCCAGCAGCTCGGACAGTAATTCACCCCTCCACTTT	CASSSDSNSPLHF	TRBJ1-6	TRBV9	NA	NA
TGTGCCAGCAGTCTCGGTGGGGCCAACGTCCTGACTTTC	CASSLGGANVLTF	TRBJ2-6	TRBV27	NA	NA
TGCGCCAGCAGAAAAGACTCTAACTATGGCTACACCTTC	CASRKDSNYGYTF	TRBJ1-2	TRBV5-1	NA	NA
TGTGCCAGCAGCCTTGACAGCGTCGCAACTAATGAAAAACTGTTTTTT	CASSLDSVATNEKLFF	TRBJ1-4	TRBV2	NA	NA
TGCGCCAGCAGCTTGGGACAGGGACAAGAGACCCAGTACTTC	CASSLGQGQETQYF	TRBJ2-5	TRBV5-1	NA	TRBD1
TGCGCCAGCAGCTTGGGACAGTCTGGGGCCAACGTCCTGACTTTC	CASSLGQSGANVLTF	TRBJ2-6	TRBV5-1	few	NA
TGTGCCAGCAGTGATGAGGGCTATGGCTACACCTTC	CASSDEGYGYTF	TRBJ1-2	TRBV2	NA	NA
TGTGCCAGCAGTGAAGCGCTAGCGGGGACAGATACGCAGTATTTT	CASSEALAGTDTQYF	TRBJ2-3	TRBV2	once	TRBD2
TGTGCCACCTCCGACAGGGGGATACGCACAGATACGCAGTATTTT	CATSDRGIRTDTQYF	TRBJ2-3	TRBV5-8	NA	TRBD1
TGTGCCAGCAGCCAAGCAGGGAGGATGGATGAAAAACTGTTTTTT	CASSQAGRMDEKLFF	TRBJ1-4	TRBV3-1/TRBV3-2	NA	NA
TGTGCCAGCAGTTCTAGCGGGAGGCCCTCCTACGAGCAGTACTTC	CASSSSGRPSYEQYF	TRBJ2-7	TRBV27	once	TRBD2
TGTGCCAGCAGCTTACTAGCGGGAGGCCCAGCAACAGATACGCAGTATTTT	CASSLLAGGPATDTQYF	TRBJ2-3	TRBV7-2	NA	TRBD2
TGTGCCAGCAGCAGAACGGGACTCAGCTACGAGCAGTACTTC	CASSRTGLSYEQYF	TRBJ2-7	TRBV7-8	NA	NA
TGTGCCAGCAGCCCCGCCGCGACTAGCGGCGAGCAGTACTTC	CASSPAATSGEQYF	TRBJ2-7	TRBV7-8	NA	TRBD2
TGTGCCTGGAGTGTGGCAGCTGGAAACACCATATATTTT	CAWSVAAGNTIYF	TRBJ1-3	TRBV30	few	NA
TGCGCCAGCAGCCCCCCCGACAGGAACACTGAAGCTTTCTTT	CASSPPDRNTEAFF	TRBJ1-1	TRBV5-1	NA	NA